Following are 23 T cell receptor beta chains from one sample sequenced in a study of T-cell memory formation after mild COVID-19. Each CDR3 protein gets one entry after TCRdb re-called the 5' RACE reads with MiXCR. The data contain under 450,000 distinct CDR3 sequences, under 25% of them singletons. Specimen: PBMCs or a T cell subset sorted from them (not recorded which). Source of these receptors: a man between 18 and 35 years old who had mild COVID-19 (a few samples of this study predate the infection). Cell type and time point are not known.

This clonotype was seen a few times. The V gene is TRBV11-2, the J gene TRBJ2-3, with TRBD1 matching over 9 bases. Germline V gives CDR1 SGHAT, CDR2 FQNNGV. This CDR3 has 15 residues. V trimming: 4 bases; J trimming: 2 bases; junction bases outside the gene matches: 4. The CDR3 is CASSWDREVTDTQYF. DNA of the CDR3: TGTGCCAGCAGCTGGGACAGGGAGGTCACAGATACGCAGTATTTT.

This clonotype was recorded a few times. The rearrangement joins TRBV9 to TRBJ1-4, with 7 nucleotides matching TRBD1. Germline CDR1 is SGDLS and CDR2 is YYNGEE. V lost 4 bases and J lost 4; bases outside the gene matches: 7. The CDR3 is 15 amino acids. The CDR3 sequence: CASSPRGRDNEKLFF. The DNA for the CDR3 is TGTGCCAGCAGCCCCAGGGGGAGGGATAATGAAAAACTGTTTTTT.

The chain uses TRBV27 and TRBJ2-7; no clear D gene. V was clipped by 3 bases and J by 2 bases, with 11 bases between them. Germline V gene data show CDR1 as MNHEY and CDR2 as SMNVEV (reference sequence). The CDR3 runs to 14 residues. The chain's CDR3 is CASSFGLRTYEQYF. CDR3 coding DNA: TGTGCCAGCAGTTTTGGTTTGAGAACCTACGAGCAGTACTTC.

V is TRBV5-1 and J is TRBJ2-1, with a possible D match to TRBD2 (7 bases). Trimming pared 0 bases from V and 5 bases from J, leaving 18 bases between. The CDR3 has 17 residues. The germline gives CDR1 SGHRS, CDR2 YFSETQ. The CDR3 DNA sequence: TGCGCCAGCAGCTTGGTGTTTGGCGGGGGCCTGAACAATGAGCAGTTCTTC. This gives the protein CASSLVFGGGLNNEQFF.

The V and J genes are TRBV7-2 and TRBJ1-4; D is possibly TRBD1 (6 bases). Trimming removed 5 bases at V and 8 bases at J, with 18 bases between. CDR1 SGHTA and CDR2 FQGNSA come from the germline V gene. The length of the CDR3 is 15 residues. DNA for the CDR3: TGTGCCAGCAGCCGGGATCAGGGGTTCGTGGAAAAACTGTTTTTT. Protein product: CASSRDQGFVEKLFF.

This clonotype was observed a handful of times. The chain joins TRBV20-1 to TRBJ1-2; 8 nucleotides line up with TRBD1. This CDR3 spans 14 amino acids. Germline trimming cut 3 bases from V and 1 base from J; bases unmatched to any gene: 4. CDR1 and CDR2 from the germline V gene are DFQATT and SNEGSKA (reference sequence). The CDR3 sequence: CSAREGQGNYGYTF. The CDR3 region has the DNA TGCAGTGCTAGGGAAGGACAGGGTAACTATGGCTACACCTTC.

The chain combines TRBV20-1 with TRBJ1-2, with a tentative D call TRBD1 (5 bases). V was clipped by 1 base and J by 4 bases, with 13 bases between them. This CDR3 contains 14 residues. CDR1 and CDR2 (germline): DFQATT, SNEGSKA (reference sequence). The CDR3 loop is CSARAPGLGYGYTF. The CDR3 DNA follows: TGCAGTGCTAGAGCCCCAGGGCTCGGCTATGGCTACACCTTC.

V gene TRBV12-3 or TRBV12-4 combines with J gene TRBJ1-1; maybe TRBD1 (5 bases). The CDR3 is 13 amino acids. V was trimmed by 10 bases and J by 5 bases, leaving 17 bases between them. CDR3 coding DNA: TGTGCCACTCTCCGGACCCAGGGAACTGAAGCTTTCTTT. This sequence encodes CATLRTQGTEAFF.

V is TRBV5-5 and J is TRBJ1-1; 9 nucleotides align to TRBD1. The CDR3 extends over 15 amino acids. From germline, CDR1 is SGHKS and CDR2 YYEKEE (reference sequence). With 3 bases clipped from V and 2 bases from J, the junction kept 5 bases outside the gene matches. In nucleotides, the CDR3 is TGTGCCAGCAGCTCAACAGGGGGCGGAAACACTGAAGCTTTCTTT. Translated, it gives CASSSTGGGNTEAFF.

This clonotype came up many times. V usage is TRBV20-1 and J usage is TRBJ1-5; tentatively, D is TRBD1 (5 bases). This CDR3 contains 13 residues. Germline V gene lookup returns CDR1 DFQATT and CDR2 SNEGSKA (reference sequence). V was pared by 3 bases and J by 2 bases, with 8 bases between. CDR3 nucleotides: TGCAGTGCTAGGGGGCACGGCAATCAGCCCCAGCATTTT. This translates into CSARGHGNQPQHF.

This clonotype came up a few times. CDR3 sequence: CATSDVRSGTSTDTQYF. DNA of the CDR3: TGTGCCACCAGTGATGTTAGGTCCGGGACTAGCACAGATACGCAGTATTTT. J is TRBJ2-3 and V is TRBV24-1; D perhaps matches TRBD2 (6 bases). Germline V gene data show CDR1 as KGHDR and CDR2 as SFDVKD. V lost 3 bases to trimming and J lost 0 bases, with 15 bases between them. The CDR3 sequence is 17 residues long.

This clonotype was seen more than once but under ten times. This chain uses TRBV2 with TRBJ2-1; 10 bases line up with TRBD1. The CDR3 runs to 19 residues. The ends lost 8 bases at V and 0 bases at J; junction bases unmatched: 16. CDR1 is SNHLY and CDR2 is FYNNEI in the germline V gene. The CDR3 DNA reads as TGTGCCAGCCTCGATTGGGGACAGGGGTCGTCGAGCTCCTACAATGAGCAGTTCTTC. This translates into CASLDWGQGSSSSYNEQFF. The whole variable domain, remainder taken from reference TRBV2 and TRBJ2-1, is EPEVTQTPSHQVTQMGQEVILRCVPISNHLYFYWYRQILGQKVEFLVSFYNNEISEKSEIFDDQFSVERPDGSNFTLKIRSTKLEDSAMYFCASLDWGQGSSSSYNEQFFGPGTRLTVL.

Only a few counts were recorded for this clonotype. CDR3 in amino acids: CSVGSGQFNYGYTF. The CDR3 region has the DNA TGCAGCGTTGGCTCGGGACAGTTTAACTATGGCTACACCTTC. V gene TRBV29-1 combines with J gene TRBJ1-2; TRBD1 agrees at 7 bases. The CDR3 sequence is 14 residues long. CDR1 is SQVTM and CDR2 is ANQGSEA in the germline V gene. V was clipped by 4 bases and J by 1 base; unmatched bases: 6.

This clonotype was seen only a few times. J is TRBJ1-2 and V is TRBV11-2, with 9 bases matching TRBD1. The CDR3 spans 14 residues. Germline V gene sequence: CDR1 SGHAT, CDR2 FQNNGV. The V and J ends lost 2 bases and 5 bases, in that order; junction bases with no gene match: 3. The CDR3 DNA sequence: TGTGCCAGCAGCTTAACAGGGGGCGCTTATGGCTACACCTTC. It yields the protein CASSLTGGAYGYTF.

This chain uses TRBV4-3 with TRBJ2-3, with 7 bases identical to TRBD1. V was pared by 3 bases and J by 2 bases, with 8 bases of the junction left unmatched. The CDR3 runs 16 residues. Germline V gives CDR1 LGHNA, CDR2 YSLEER. The CDR3 loop is CASSQLTGTATDTQYF. CDR3 nucleotides: TGCGCCAGCAGCCAGTTAACTGGGACAGCCACAGATACGCAGTATTTT.

J is TRBJ2-3 and V is TRBV11-2; D is uncertain. Germline CDR1 SGHAT, CDR2 FQNNGV. The CDR3 runs to 10 residues. Trimming left V 3 bases short and J 7 bases short, with 2 bases between. The CDR3 DNA follows: TGTGCCAGCAGCTTGAATACGCAGTATTTT. Translation: CASSLNTQYF. Variable domain in full (rest from reference TRBV11-2 and TRBJ2-3): EAGVAQSPRYKIIEKRQSVAFWCNPISGHATLYWYQQILGQGPKLLIQFQNNGVVDDSQLPKDRFSAERLKGVDSTLKIQPAKLEDSAVYLCASSLNTQYFGPGTRLTVL.

This sequence joins TRBV13 and TRBJ2-1; the match to TRBD2 covers 8 bases. This CDR3 is built from 13 residues. Germline CDR1 PRHDT, CDR2 FYEKMQ (reference sequence). Unmatched junction bases numbered 2, after V lost 1 base and J lost 9 bases. This CDR3 reads CASSLAGGREQFF. The DNA of the CDR3 is TGTGCCAGCAGCTTAGCGGGGGGGCGTGAGCAGTTCTTC. Filled out from reference TRBV13 and TRBJ2-1, the complete variable domain reads AAGVIQSPRHLIKEKRETATLKCYPIPRHDTVYWYQQGPGQDPQFLISFYEKMQSDKGSIPDRFSAQQFSDYHSELNMSSLELGDSALYFCASSLAGGREQFFGPGTRLTVL.

This clonotype was counted a few times. This sequence joins TRBV11-2 and TRBJ2-7, with TRBD2 identical over 15 bases. Germline V gene data show CDR1 as SGHAT and CDR2 as FQNNGV. The CDR3 covers 17 residues. Trimming cost V 5 bases and J 2 bases; bases outside gene matches: 7. The CDR3 reads CASSSGTSGGLTYEQYF. CDR3 bases: TGTGCCAGCAGCAGTGGGACTAGCGGGGGGTTGACCTACGAGCAGTACTTC. Full variable domain (outside the CDR3, taken from reference TRBV11-2 and TRBJ2-7): EAGVAQSPRYKIIEKRQSVAFWCNPISGHATLYWYQQILGQGPKLLIQFQNNGVVDDSQLPKDRFSAERLKGVDSTLKIQPAKLEDSAVYLCASSSGTSGGLTYEQYFGPGTRLTVT.

The rearrangement links TRBV6-6 to TRBJ2-7; 10 nucleotides agree with TRBD1. The CDR3 totals 16 residues. After removal of 2 bases from V and 2 bases from J, the junction contained 6 bases not matched to a gene. CDR1 is MNHNY, CDR2 SVGAGI, per germline (reference sequence). CDR3 sequence (DNA): TGTGCCAGCAGTTACAGACAGGGGGCCTCGACCTACGAGCAGTACGTC. Its translation is CASSYRQGASTYEQYV.

This clonotype has ten or more counts. The chain couples TRBV29-1 to TRBJ2-3; 8 bases fit TRBD2. V lost 1 base and J lost 0; bases outside the gene matches: 9. The CDR3 is made up of 17 amino acids. From germline, CDR1 is SQVTM and CDR2 ANQGSEA. The CDR3 spells CSVEVWSGGQSTDTQYF. The CDR3 nucleotides read TGCAGCGTTGAAGTCTGGAGCGGGGGCCAAAGCACAGATACGCAGTATTTT.

This clonotype was seen a few times. The genes are TRBV7-8 and TRBJ2-1; 7 bases are shared with TRBD2. The germline V gene has CDR1 SGHVS and CDR2 FQNEAQ. J gave up 7 bases and V 4 bases, and 4 bases lay outside the gene matches. The CDR3 is made up of 13 amino acids. The DNA of the CDR3 is TGTGCCAGCAGCTCCGGACTAGTGAATGAGCAGTTCTTC. It translates to CASSSGLVNEQFF.

J is TRBJ2-1 and V is TRBV6-2 or TRBV6-3; 7 nucleotides align to TRBD1. CDR3 length: 14 residues. Germline assignment: CDR1 MNHEY and CDR2 SVGEGT. Losses at the gene ends were 7 bases for V and 5 bases for J; bases not matched to a gene: 8. For the CDR3, the DNA is TGTGCCAGCACTTGGGCAGGGGGTAACAATGAGCAGTTCTTC. It specifies CASTWAGGNNEQFF.

The gene calls are TRBV7-9 and TRBJ1-1; unclear D gene. Germline-derived CDR1 and CDR2 are SEHNR and FQNEAQ (reference sequence). Trimming left V 2 bases short and J 3 bases short, with 13 bases between. The CDR3 totals 15 residues. The CDR3 nucleotides are TGTGCCAGCAGCTTAAAGGCCACCTTCTACACTGAAGCTTTCTTT. This translates into CASSLKATFYTEAFF.